This T cell receptor beta chain was identified during a study of T cells in pancreatic ductal adenocarcinoma. The assay was immunoSEQ multiplex PCR, and TCRdb's table has in-frame clones only and misses some. Of over 90,000 clones listed, roughly 96% are singletons. This CDR3 is built from 10 residues. Germline assignment: CDR1 MDHEN and CDR2 SYDVKM. V shed 11 bases and J shed 3 bases, with 6 bases lying between them. No neoadjuvant therapy was given to the selected pancreatic ductal adenocarcinoma patients before their surgery. Overall study results and limits: No significant tumor-blood clonality difference; means were about 0.11 and 0.072.

This clone was counted a single time. Its antigen is undetermined. The sequenced sample consisted of PBMCs. The V gene is TRBV28, the J gene TRBJ2-3, with D unresolved. This TCR was recovered from a human donor with pancreatic ductal adenocarcinoma. This chain's CDR3 is CASQTDTQYF. In DNA, the CDR3 is TGTGCCTCCCAAACAGATACGCAGTATTTT. Full variable domain (rest looked up from reference TRBV28 and TRBJ2-3): DVKVTQSSRYLVKRTGEKVFLECVQDMDHENMFWYRQDPGLGLRLIYFSYDVKMKEKGDIPEGYSVSREKKERFSLILESASTNQTSMYLCASQTDTQYFGPGTRLTVL.